The TCR beta chain described here comes from a study of spatial heterogeneity in lung cancer. At the level of the study: Around two years after resection was the median timing of the follow-up PBMC samples, which were sequenced when available. Sequence detection consistently recorded a greater number of beta-chain than alpha-chain sequences.

Time point in this sample: blood at routine non-recurrence follow-up after resection. TCRs were sequenced from unsorted whole RNA of tumor, nontumor lung or PBMC. Many counts were recorded for this clonotype. V lost 0 bases to trimming and J lost 4 bases, with 10 bases between them. Germline V gene sequence: CDR1 MNHEY, CDR2 SVGAGI. The CDR3 spans 15 residues. TCRdb re-called the 5' RACE reads with MiXCR, one entry per CDR3 protein. This sample has some 120,000 distinct CDR3 sequences, with roughly an eighth found just once. This material consisted of PBMCs, taken at follow-up. This chain uses TRBV6-5 with TRBJ1-5, with a weak D call TRBD1 (6 bases). The clonotype was recovered from a male donor with early-stage non-small cell lung cancer. CDR3 nucleotides: TGTGCCAGCAGTTACTCAGGGGGGGCAAATCAGCCCCAGCATTTT. Its translation: CASSYSGGANQPQHF.